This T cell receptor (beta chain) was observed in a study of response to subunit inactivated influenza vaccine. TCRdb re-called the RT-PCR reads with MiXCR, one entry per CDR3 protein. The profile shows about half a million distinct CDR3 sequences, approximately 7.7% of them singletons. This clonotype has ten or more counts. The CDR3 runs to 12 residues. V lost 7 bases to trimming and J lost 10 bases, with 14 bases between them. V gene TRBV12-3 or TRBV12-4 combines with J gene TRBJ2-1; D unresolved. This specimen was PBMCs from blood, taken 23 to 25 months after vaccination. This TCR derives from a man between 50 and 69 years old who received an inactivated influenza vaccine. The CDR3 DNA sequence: TGTGCCAGCACTTGGACGTGGCGAGAGCAGTTCTTC. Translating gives CASTWTWREQFF.